Each of the 27 T cell receptor beta chains below was sequenced from the same sample in a study of cytomegalovirus exposure and HLA in healthy donors. Vbeta (60) and Jbeta (13) primers were used in the PCR. Produced via immunoSEQ multiplex PCR; TCRdb's table is partial and in-frame only. The sample contains approximately 150,000 clones, 70% to 80% of which appear only once. Sample: PBMCs. The receptors were gathered from a man aged 55 to 70 in good health and CMV-seronegative.

The genes are TRBV30 and TRBJ2-7, with 10 nucleotides matching TRBD1. CDR3 length equals 16 residues. V trimming: 1 base; J trimming: 1 base; junction bases outside the gene matches: 7. Germline loops: CDR1 GTSNPN, CDR2 SVGIG (reference sequence). CDR3 sequence reads: CAWSEPTGGLSYEQYF. In DNA form, the CDR3 reads TGTGCCTGGAGTGAGCCGACAGGGGGCTTATCCTACGAGCAGTACTTC. The full variable domain, in which reference TRBV30 and TRBJ2-7 provide the parts outside the CDR3, is SQTIHQWPATLVQPVGSPLSLECTVEGTSNPNLYWYRQAAGRGLQLLFYSVGIGQISSEVPQNLSASRPQDRQFILSSKKLLLSDSGFYLCAWSEPTGGLSYEQYFGPGTRLTVT.

V gene TRBV9 combines with J gene TRBJ1-4; no reliable D call. Trimming took 0 bases from V and 3 from J, leaving 12 bases between them. Germline lookup yields CDR1 SGDLS and CDR2 YYNGEE. The CDR3 runs to 16 residues. The DNA for the CDR3 is TGTGCCAGCAGCGTAGGTGCCCTCGGGGCTAATGAAAAACTGTTTTTT. Residues: CASSVGALGANEKLFF.

This clone was seen just once. This sequence joins TRBV6-5 and TRBJ1-1, with a tentative D call TRBD1 (6 bases). The CDR3 is 13 residues long. Germline CDR1 reads MNHEY; CDR2 reads SVGAGI. Between the trimmed V and J ends, which lost 7 bases and 6 bases, there was a span of 15 bases. The CDR3, as DNA: TGTGCCAGCACCATACAGGGAACCGCTGAAGCTTTCTTT. This translates into CASTIQGTAEAFF.

The J gene is TRBJ1-1, the V gene TRBV6-6; 7 bases line up with TRBD1. CDR1 is MNHNY, CDR2 SVGAGI, per germline (reference sequence). This CDR3 is 14 amino acids long. The junction had 11 bases not matched to a gene; V was cut back by 5 bases and J by 8 bases. CDR3 bases: TGTGCCAGCAGTCAAGGGGGCCCTCCGATCGAAGCTTTCTTT. Protein: CASSQGGPPIEAFF.

The V call is TRBV28, the J call TRBJ1-6; D remains ambiguous. V shed 8 bases and J shed 5 bases, with 13 bases lying between them. Looked up from germline, CDR1 is MDHEN and CDR2 is SYDVKM. The CDR3 contains 14 residues. CDR3 protein: CASLREQNNSPLHF. Here the CDR3 DNA reads TGTGCCAGCCTGCGCGAACAGAATAATTCACCCCTCCACTTT.

The V gene is TRBV2, the J gene TRBJ2-5, with TRBD2 as a possible D gene (5 bases). The V and J ends lost 3 bases and 7 bases respectively, with 15 bases between them. The germline gives CDR1 SNHLY, CDR2 FYNNEI. The CDR3 contains 14 residues. In DNA, the CDR3 is TGTGCCAGCAGTGATGGGGTGGTCAGCGGGACCCAGTACTTC. Translating it yields CASSDGVVSGTQYF.

The chain links TRBV5-4 to TRBJ2-5; 9 positions agree with TRBD1. The ends lost 3 bases at V and 3 bases at J; junction bases unmatched: 3. The CDR3 is 14 residues long. CDR1 and CDR2 (germline): SGHNT, YYREEE (reference sequence). CDR3 sequence reads: CASSWTGVEETQYF. CDR3 nucleotide sequence: TGTGCCAGCAGCTGGACAGGGGTTGAAGAGACCCAGTACTTC.

The rearrangement joins TRBV19 to TRBJ1-6, with a possible D match to TRBD1 (6 bases). The germline V gene encodes CDR1 LNHDA and CDR2 SQIVND (reference sequence). Between the trimmed V and J ends, which lost 3 bases and 7 bases, there was a span of 10 bases. CDR3 length: 14 amino acids. CDR3 bases: TGTGCCAGTAGTATTACAGGGATAAATTCACCCCTCCACTTT. Its translation: CASSITGINSPLHF.

The count of this clone is one. V usage is TRBV4-3 and J usage is TRBJ2-1; 10 bases match TRBD2. V was clipped by 0 bases and J by 4 bases; unmatched bases: 12. CDR3 length: 19 residues. The V gene's germline CDR1 is LGHNA and CDR2 YSLEER. CDR3 loop: CASSQDRGGRLAGYNEQFF. In nucleotides, the CDR3 is TGCGCCAGCAGCCAAGATCGAGGGGGCAGACTAGCGGGTTACAATGAGCAGTTCTTC.

The table lists this clone with a count of one. The chain joins TRBV28 to TRBJ2-7, with 7 bases fitting TRBD2. CDR3 length: 15 amino acids. V lost 6 bases and J lost 4; bases outside the gene matches: 12. Germline V gene sequence: CDR1 MDHEN, CDR2 SYDVKM. The CDR3 bases are TGTGCCAGCAGCCCTGCGGGAGCGGGAAGGTACGAGCAGTACTTC. Residues: CASSPAGAGRYEQYF.

The rearrangement joins TRBV7-9 to TRBJ2-1, with D hard to call. Trimming took off 1 base at V and 4 bases at J, with 11 bases between the two ends. Germline assignment: CDR1 SEHNR and CDR2 FQNEAQ (reference sequence). This CDR3 has 15 residues. The CDR3 loop is CASSLGWVRYNEQFF. CDR3 bases: TGTGCCAGCAGCTTAGGGTGGGTGCGGTACAATGAGCAGTTCTTC. Full variable domain (rest looked up from reference TRBV7-9 and TRBJ2-1): DTGVSQNPRHKITKRGQNVTFRCDPISEHNRLYWYRQTLGQGPEFLTYFQNEAQLEKSRLLSDRFSAERPKGSFSTLEIQRTEQGDSAMYLCASSLGWVRYNEQFFGPGTRLTVL.

The chain is built from TRBV7-2 and TRBJ2-3, with 12 nucleotides matching TRBD2. This CDR3 contains 17 residues. V lost 1 base, J lost 2 bases, and 4 bases stayed unmatched. Germline V lookup: CDR1 SGHTA, CDR2 FQGNSA. The chain's CDR3 is CASSLEASGGATDTQYF. For the CDR3, the DNA is TGTGCCAGCAGCTTAGAAGCTAGCGGGGGGGCCACAGATACGCAGTATTTT.

The rearrangement uses TRBV28 and TRBJ2-7; 9 nucleotides match TRBD1. Germline V gene sequence: CDR1 MDHEN, CDR2 SYDVKM. The CDR3 totals 16 residues. Trimming removed 1 base from V and 6 bases from J; junction bases left unmatched: 10. The CDR3 region is CASSLFVGQGNGEQYF. The CDR3 DNA is TGTGCCAGCAGTTTATTCGTGGGACAGGGAAATGGCGAGCAGTACTTC. The full variable domain, its missing parts supplied by reference TRBV28 and TRBJ2-7, is DVKVTQSSRYLVKRTGEKVFLECVQDMDHENMFWYRQDPGLGLRLIYFSYDVKMKEKGDIPEGYSVSREKKERFSLILESASTNQTSMYLCASSLFVGQGNGEQYFGPGTRLTVT.

The V call is TRBV11-2, the J call TRBJ2-7; D not resolved. This CDR3 is built from 16 residues. Trimming pared 1 base from V and 0 bases from J, leaving 13 bases between. CDR1 SGHAT and CDR2 FQNNGV come from the germline V gene. The CDR3 reads CASSLGPGPPSYEQYF. CDR3 DNA: TGTGCCAGCAGCTTAGGCCCAGGTCCCCCCTCCTACGAGCAGTACTTC.

The CDR3 coding sequence is TGTGCCAGCAGCTTGCCAGGGGAGACTGAAGCTTTCTTT. Protein: CASSLPGETEAFF. V usage is TRBV5-6 and J usage is TRBJ1-1, with a weak D call TRBD1 (6 bases). The CDR3 is made up of 13 amino acids. Germline CDR1 reads SGHDT; CDR2 reads YYEEEE. V was shortened by 1 base and J by 5 bases, with 9 bases between the two germline ends.

The genes are TRBV28 and TRBJ2-7, with D possibly being TRBD2 (6 bases). The ends were cut back, 5 bases at V and 1 base at J, with 15 bases in the middle. Germline V gene data show CDR1 as MDHEN and CDR2 as SYDVKM. The CDR3 has 15 residues. The CDR3 nucleotides are TGTGCCAGCAGTGAAGCCGGGACTTTTTCCTACGAGCAGTACTTC. It yields the protein CASSEAGTFSYEQYF. Full variable domain (remainder filled in from reference TRBV28 and TRBJ2-7): DVKVTQSSRYLVKRTGEKVFLECVQDMDHENMFWYRQDPGLGLRLIYFSYDVKMKEKGDIPEGYSVSREKKERFSLILESASTNQTSMYLCASSEAGTFSYEQYFGPGTRLTVT.

The chain has TRBV4-1 and TRBJ2-4, with TRBD2 matching over 8 bases. CDR1 is MGHRA and CDR2 is YSYEKL in the germline V gene. This CDR3 spans 16 amino acids. With 5 bases clipped from V and 5 bases from J, the junction kept 11 bases outside the gene matches. The CDR3 DNA reads TGCGCCAGCAGCACCCGGACTAGCAGGACGGAAAACATTCAGTACTTC. It encodes CASSTRTSRTENIQYF.

In this sample, this clone turned up once. The chain is built from TRBV1 and TRBJ1-3; TRBD1 is the table's D call and was not checked against the DNA. TRBV1 is annotated as a pseudogene. This CDR3 comprises 17 residues. For the CDR3, the DNA is TGCACCAGCAGCCAACCTTACAGCCGAAACTCTGGAAACACCATATATTTT. Protein: CTSSQPYSRNSGNTIYF.

This clone was seen more than once but under ten times. The CDR3 region has the DNA TGTGCCAGCAGCTTGCTTCACTTTTACTTGAGCACAGATACGCAGTATTTT. Translation: CASSLLHFYLSTDTQYF. The chain couples TRBV7-8 to TRBJ2-3; D not certain. Germline V CDR1 and CDR2: SGHVS, FQNEAQ. This CDR3 contains 17 residues. Deletions cut 3 bases from V and 0 bases from J, with 16 bases between.

The V and J genes are TRBV11-2 and TRBJ2-1; 10 nucleotides line up with TRBD2. CDR1 is SGHAT, CDR2 FQNNGV, per germline. After removal of 2 bases from V and 4 bases from J, the junction contained 2 bases not matched to a gene. The CDR3 is 15 residues long. The CDR3 region is CASSLPTSGYNEQFF. In DNA form, the CDR3 reads TGTGCCAGCAGCTTACCGACTAGCGGGTACAATGAGCAGTTCTTC.

The chain joins TRBV28 to TRBJ1-3; D not certain. CDR1 is MDHEN and CDR2 is SYDVKM in the germline V gene. The CDR3 runs to 18 residues. Trimming took 2 bases from V and 4 from J, leaving 21 bases between them. The CDR3 DNA reads TGTGCCAGCAGTTTAAACTGGGGTGCGGGTTATCACGGAAACACCATATATTTT. The encoded protein is CASSLNWGAGYHGNTIYF.

V gene TRBV30 combines with J gene TRBJ2-1, with 10 nucleotides matching TRBD2. CDR1 and CDR2 (germline): GTSNPN, SVGIG (reference sequence). Unmatched junction bases numbered 14, after V lost 4 bases and J lost 8 bases. The CDR3 contains 16 residues. The CDR3, as DNA: TGTGCCTGGATCTGCCTAGCGGGAGTTTGCTGGCATGAGCAGTTCTTC. Amino acid sequence: CAWICLAGVCWHEQFF.

This chain links TRBV7-8 with TRBJ2-7, with 8 bases lining up with TRBD1. From germline, CDR1 is SGHVS and CDR2 FQNEAQ. There are 15 residues in the CDR3. After removal of 5 bases from V and 0 bases from J, the junction contained 6 bases not matched to a gene. The CDR3 DNA reads as TGTGCCAGCAGCGCGCGGACAGGGAGCTCCTACGAGCAGTACTTC. It yields the protein CASSARTGSSYEQYF.

The chain combines TRBV5-6 with TRBJ2-7; 7 positions agree with TRBD2. Germline V CDR1 and CDR2: SGHDT, YYEEEE. The CDR3 consists of 16 residues. J lost 0 bases, V lost 0 bases, and 6 bases had no gene match. CDR3 amino acids: CASSLAGGLGSYEQYF. The CDR3 nucleotides are TGTGCCAGCAGCTTGGCGGGGGGACTCGGCTCCTACGAGCAGTACTTC.

Remarks on this clone: The junction departs from germline at one end; a sequencing error may be responsible. V gene TRBV28 combines with J gene TRBJ2-3; D remains ambiguous. From germline, CDR1 is MDHEN and CDR2 SYDVKM. The CDR3 consists of 14 residues. This CDR3 reads CACSFQRLSDTQYF. CDR3 in DNA: TGTGCCTGCAGTTTTCAGCGACTCAGCGATACGCAGTATTTT.

V gene TRBV28 combines with J gene TRBJ2-7; TRBD2 matches 8 bases. This CDR3 is 14 amino acids long. Germline CDR1 MDHEN, CDR2 SYDVKM. V dropped 8 bases and J dropped 6; count of bases not matched to a gene: 12. CDR3 residues: CASLTGGDIGEQYF. CDR3 sequence (DNA): TGTGCCAGCCTTACGGGGGGGGACATCGGCGAGCAGTACTTC.

The sample holds a few counts of this clone. The rearrangement links TRBV7-2 to TRBJ1-1; perhaps TRBD1 as D (5 bases). Trimming left V 8 bases short and J 0 bases short, with 10 bases between. CDR1 and CDR2 (germline): SGHTA, FQGNSA. CDR3 length: 13 residues. The CDR3 region is CASLREMNTEAFF. In DNA, the CDR3 is TGTGCCAGCCTCAGGGAAATGAACACTGAAGCTTTCTTT. Complete variable domain (other parts from reference TRBV7-2 and TRBJ1-1): GAGVSQSPSNKVTEKGKDVELRCDPISGHTALYWYRQSLGQGLEFLIYFQGNSAPDKSGLPSDRFSAERTGGSVSTLTIQRTQQEDSAVYLCASLREMNTEAFFGQGTRLTVV.